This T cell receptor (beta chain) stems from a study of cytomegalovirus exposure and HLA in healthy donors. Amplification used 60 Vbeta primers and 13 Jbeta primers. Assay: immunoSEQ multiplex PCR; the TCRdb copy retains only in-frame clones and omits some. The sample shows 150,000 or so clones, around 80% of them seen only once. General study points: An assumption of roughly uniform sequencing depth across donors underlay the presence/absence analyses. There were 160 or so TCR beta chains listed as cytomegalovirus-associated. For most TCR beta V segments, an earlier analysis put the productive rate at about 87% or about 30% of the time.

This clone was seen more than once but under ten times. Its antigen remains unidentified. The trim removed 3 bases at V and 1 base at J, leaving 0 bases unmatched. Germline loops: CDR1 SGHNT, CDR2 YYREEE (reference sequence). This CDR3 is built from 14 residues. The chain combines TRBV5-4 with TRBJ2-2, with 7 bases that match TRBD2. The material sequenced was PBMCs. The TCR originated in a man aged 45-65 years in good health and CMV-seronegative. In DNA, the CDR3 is TGTGCCAGCAGCTCTAGCGGGAACACCGGGGAGCTGTTTTTT. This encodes CASSSSGNTGELFF. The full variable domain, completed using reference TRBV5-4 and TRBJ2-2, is ETGVTQSPTHLIKTRGQQVTLRCSSQSGHNTVSWYQQALGQGPQFIFQYYREEENGRGNFPPRFSGLQFPNYSSELNVNALELDDSALYLCASSSSGNTGELFFGEGSRLTVL.